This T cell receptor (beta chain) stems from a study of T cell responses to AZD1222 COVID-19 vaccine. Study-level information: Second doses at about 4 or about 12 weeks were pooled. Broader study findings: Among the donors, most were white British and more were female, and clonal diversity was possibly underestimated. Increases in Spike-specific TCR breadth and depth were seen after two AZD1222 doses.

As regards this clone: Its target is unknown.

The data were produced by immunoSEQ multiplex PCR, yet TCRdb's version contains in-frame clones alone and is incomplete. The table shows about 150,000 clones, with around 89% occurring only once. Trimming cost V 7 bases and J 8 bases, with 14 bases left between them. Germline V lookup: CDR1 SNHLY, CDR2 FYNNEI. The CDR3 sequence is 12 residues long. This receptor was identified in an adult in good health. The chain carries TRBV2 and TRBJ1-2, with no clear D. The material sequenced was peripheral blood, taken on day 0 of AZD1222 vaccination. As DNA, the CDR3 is TGTGCCAGCACCGGAGTGCCCGGAGGCTACACCTTC. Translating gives CASTGVPGGYTF.